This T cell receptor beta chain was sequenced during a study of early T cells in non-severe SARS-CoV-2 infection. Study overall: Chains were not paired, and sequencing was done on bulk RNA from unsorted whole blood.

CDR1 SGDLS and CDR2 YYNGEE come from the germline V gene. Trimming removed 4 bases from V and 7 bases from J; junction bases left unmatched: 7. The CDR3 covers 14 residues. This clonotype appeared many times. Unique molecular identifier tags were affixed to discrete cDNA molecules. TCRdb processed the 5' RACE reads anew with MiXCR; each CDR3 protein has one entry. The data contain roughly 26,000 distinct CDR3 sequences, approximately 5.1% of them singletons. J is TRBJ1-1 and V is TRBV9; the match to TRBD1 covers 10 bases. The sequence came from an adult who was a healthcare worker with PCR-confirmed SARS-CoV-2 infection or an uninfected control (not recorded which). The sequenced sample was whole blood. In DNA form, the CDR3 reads TGTGCCAGCAGCCCAAGGACAGGGGGAGGTGAAGCTTTCTTT. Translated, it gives CASSPRTGGGEAFF.